This T cell receptor (beta chain) was recorded in a study of cytomegalovirus exposure and HLA in healthy donors. The PCR made use of 60 Vbeta and 13 Jbeta primers. Profiling relied on immunoSEQ multiplex PCR, and the TCRdb table lists in-frame clones only, not all of them. The sample has 150,000 or so clones, 70% to 90% seen once. CDR1 is LNHDA, CDR2 SQIVND, per germline (reference sequence). The CDR3 runs to 15 residues. Trimming removed 5 bases from V and 4 bases from J, with 14 bases in between. This clone has just one count. Sequences were obtained from PBMCs. The gene calls are TRBV19 and TRBJ1-4, with TRBD1 as a possible D gene (6 bases). The source is a woman in her 40s in good health and CMV-seropositive. The CDR3 spells CASSSGQPVNEKLFF. CDR3 DNA: TGTGCCAGTAGTTCCGGACAGCCAGTTAATGAAAAACTGTTTTTT.